Listed here are 21 T cell receptor beta chains from one sample, sequenced in a study of shared clonotypes between healthy human individuals. Generated by immunoSEQ multiplex PCR, the TCRdb table keeps only in-frame clones and is missing some. The sample contains about 690,000 clones, roughly 87% of which appear only once. Sequencing used memory CD8+ T cells from PBMCs. As for subset: CD45RO+ cells pooled with CCR7-negative TemRA cells. Every receptor here comes from a man aged 18-30 years in good health. Some clones in this sample may be carry-over from other donors' samples.

The J gene is TRBJ1-1, the V gene TRBV6-6; no clear D. The CDR3 length is 11 residues. V lost 0 bases, J lost 6 bases, and 2 bases lay in between. Germline V lookup: CDR1 MNHNY, CDR2 SVGAGI (reference sequence). The CDR3 DNA sequence: TGTGCCAGCAGTTACTCCCCTGAAGCTTTCTTT. Its protein product is CASSYSPEAFF.

This clone appeared once. This chain joins TRBV15 and TRBJ2-7, with 8 nucleotides matching TRBD1. The V gene's germline CDR1 is LNHNV and CDR2 YYDKDF (reference sequence). The V and J ends lost 1 base and 1 base, in that order; junction bases with no gene match: 3. The CDR3 is 15 amino acids. CDR3 nucleotides: TGTGCCACCAGCAGAGCGAGACAGGGGTCCTACGAGCAGTACTTC. This gives the protein CATSRARQGSYEQYF.

The genes are TRBV9 and TRBJ1-2; perhaps TRBD1 as D (5 bases). CDR1 is SGDLS and CDR2 is YYNGEE in the germline V gene. The CDR3 is 16 residues long. V was clipped by 3 bases and J by 5 bases, with 20 bases between them. The CDR3 protein is CASSGTGLTREYGYTF. The CDR3 DNA follows: TGTGCCAGCAGCGGTACCGGGCTCACCAGGGAGTATGGCTACACCTTC.

The rearrangement uses TRBV19 and TRBJ2-7, with TRBD1 matching over 8 bases. The V and J ends lost 8 bases and 2 bases, in that order; junction bases with no gene match: 14. Looked up from germline, CDR1 is LNHDA and CDR2 is SQIVND (reference sequence). CDR3 size: 16 residues. In DNA, the CDR3 is TGTGCCAGTGCTTTCCAGGACAGGGCCCTCCCCTACGAGCAGTACTTC. This translates into CASAFQDRALPYEQYF.

The CDR3 DNA is TGCGCCAGCAGCCAGGGACTAGCGGCCCAAGAGACCCAGTACTTC. It translates to CASSQGLAAQETQYF. The V gene is TRBV4-1, the J gene TRBJ2-5; 11 nucleotides align to TRBD2. The trim removed 3 bases at V and 1 base at J, leaving 1 base unmatched. This CDR3 is built from 15 residues. Germline CDR1 and CDR2: MGHRA and YSYEKL.

The V and J genes are TRBV14 and TRBJ2-7, with TRBD1 as a possible D gene (9 bases). Trimming shortened V by 3 bases and J by 6 bases, and 27 bases separated the two germline ends. Looked up from germline, CDR1 is SGHDN and CDR2 is FVKESK. This CDR3 has 18 amino acids. The CDR3, as DNA: TGTGCCAGCAGCCATCCTTGGGTAGCGGGACAGGGTTCAGGCGAGCAGTACTTC. It encodes CASSHPWVAGQGSGEQYF.

The V gene is TRBV7-9, the J gene TRBJ1-1; D ambiguous. Trimming cost V 5 bases and J 2 bases, with 9 bases left between them. The germline CDR1 and CDR2 sequences are SEHNR and FQNEAQ (reference sequence). The CDR3 is made up of 13 amino acids. CDR3 sequence (DNA): TGTGCCAGCAGCCCCTTTGCAAACACTGAAGCTTTCTTT. Translation: CASSPFANTEAFF.

J is TRBJ2-1 and V is TRBV11-2; a possible D gene is TRBD2 (5 bases). V lost 3 bases and J 1 base, leaving 10 bases between the germline ends. The CDR3 runs 15 residues. The germline V gene encodes CDR1 SGHAT and CDR2 FQNNGV. For the CDR3, the DNA is TGTGCCAGCAGCTTCCAACTAGAGTCCTACAATGAGCAGTTCTTC. It yields the protein CASSFQLESYNEQFF. Filled out from reference TRBV11-2 and TRBJ2-1, the complete variable domain reads EAGVAQSPRYKIIEKRQSVAFWCNPISGHATLYWYQQILGQGPKLLIQFQNNGVVDDSQLPKDRFSAERLKGVDSTLKIQPAKLEDSAVYLCASSFQLESYNEQFFGPGTRLTVL.

This clone appeared a few times. A read error may explain this, as a much larger clone is one base away. The sample carries other DNA sequences with the same CDR3. This chain connects TRBV7-9 to TRBJ2-5; the D is unclear. CDR3 length: 12 amino acids. V shed 0 bases and J shed 3 bases, with 2 bases lying between them. Germline CDR1 is SEHNR and CDR2 is FQNEAQ (reference sequence). CDR3 DNA sequence: TGTGCCAGCAGCTTAGCGGAAGAGACCCAGTACTTC. Protein product: CASSLAEETQYF.

The chain links TRBV6-1 to TRBJ2-7; possibly TRBD1 for D (6 bases). There are 15 residues in the CDR3. Trimming pared 1 base from V and 1 base from J, leaving 11 bases between. Germline V gene data show CDR1 as MNHNS and CDR2 as SASEGT. CDR3 region: CASSEGIRGSYEQYF. CDR3 nucleotides: TGTGCCAGCAGTGAAGGGATTAGGGGGTCCTACGAGCAGTACTTC.

This chain links TRBV27 with TRBJ2-4; D not certain. Germline CDR1 reads MNHEY; CDR2 reads SMNVEV (reference sequence). Trimming stripped 2 bases from V and 1 base from J, with 9 bases between. This CDR3 region has 15 residues. The CDR3 loop reads CASSLLAAAKNIQYF. Written as DNA, the CDR3 is TGTGCCAGCAGTTTACTGGCAGCCGCCAAAAACATTCAGTACTTC.

A note on this clone: Other DNA sequences from this sample encode an identical CDR3 as well. The chain uses TRBV7-9 and TRBJ2-7; D ambiguous. There are 13 residues in the CDR3. Germline-derived CDR1 and CDR2 are SEHNR and FQNEAQ (reference sequence). V lost 2 bases and J lost 1, with 6 bases in between. CDR3 bases: TGTGCCAGCAGCTTACAGGATTCCTACGAGCAGTACTTC. Translating it yields CASSLQDSYEQYF. Variable domain in full (rest from reference TRBV7-9 and TRBJ2-7): DTGVSQNPRHKITKRGQNVTFRCDPISEHNRLYWYRQTLGQGPEFLTYFQNEAQLEKSRLLSDRFSAERPKGSFSTLEIQRTEQGDSAMYLCASSLQDSYEQYFGPGTRLTVT.

The V gene is TRBV5-4, the J gene TRBJ1-1; a weak D match, TRBD1 (5 bases). Germline CDR1 is SGHNT and CDR2 is YYREEE (reference sequence). Trimming cost V 5 bases and J 2 bases, with 7 bases left between them. The CDR3 runs 12 residues. The CDR3 region has the DNA TGTGCCAGCAGAGGGGTTAACACTGAAGCTTTCTTT. It is translated as CASRGVNTEAFF.

This chain joins TRBV23-1 and TRBJ2-7, with a possible D match to TRBD1 (5 bases). TRBV23-1 falls under the ORF class, with uncertain function. CDR3 length: 15 amino acids. V shed 7 bases and J shed 6 bases, with 22 bases lying between them. Here the CDR3 reads CASNNTGRLSIEQYF. The CDR3 nucleotides read TGCGCCAGCAATAATACAGGTCGTCTATCTATCGAGCAGTACTTC.

There are a few counts of this clone. J is TRBJ1-1 and V is TRBV25-1; no clear D gene. V was pared by 1 base and J by 6 bases, with 12 bases between. The CDR3 consists of 14 residues. Per germline, CDR1 MGHDK and CDR2 SYGVNS. CDR3 sequence reads: CASSEFGGEPEAFF. DNA for the CDR3: TGTGCCAGCAGTGAATTTGGTGGGGAGCCTGAAGCTTTCTTT.

The CDR3 sequence is CASSGGGGANYEQYF. CDR3 in DNA: TGTGCCAGCAGCGGAGGCGGGGGGGCCAATTACGAGCAGTACTTC. The V and J genes are TRBV9 and TRBJ2-7, with 9 positions matching TRBD2. The CDR3 has 15 amino acids. From germline, CDR1 is SGDLS and CDR2 YYNGEE. V trimming: 3 bases; J trimming: 4 bases; junction bases outside the gene matches: 8.

This clone has only a few counts. CDR3 sequence: CASSPGQGQPWGYTF. The CDR3 bases are TGTGCCAGCAGCCCTGGACAGGGCCAACCCTGGGGCTACACCTTC. The chain couples TRBV7-2 to TRBJ1-2; 8 bases are a match to TRBD1. J lost 8 bases, V lost 5 bases, and 13 bases had no gene match. Germline CDR1 SGHTA, CDR2 FQGNSA. This CDR3 comprises 15 residues.

V and J are TRBV27 and TRBJ2-1, with 8 bases identical to TRBD2. V lost 3 bases to trimming and J lost 6 bases; unmatched junction nucleotides: 10. Germline CDR1 and CDR2: MNHEY and SMNVEV (reference sequence). This CDR3 is 16 amino acids long. DNA for the CDR3: TGTGCCAGCAGTTTTTTAGCGGGAAAAGGGGCCAATGAGCAGTTCTTC. Its translation: CASSFLAGKGANEQFF.

The table lists this clone with a few counts. This sequence joins TRBV10-1 and TRBJ1-6; D gene ambiguous. This CDR3 is 13 amino acids long. Trimming took off 0 bases at V and 4 bases at J, with 1 base between the two ends. Germline CDR1 reads WNHNN; CDR2 reads SYGVQD (reference sequence). The CDR3 is CASSESYNSPLHF. The DNA for the CDR3 is TGCGCCAGCAGTGAGTCGTATAATTCACCCCTCCACTTT.

The J gene is TRBJ2-1, the V gene TRBV29-1; D is unresolved. The CDR3 covers 11 residues. CDR1 and CDR2 (germline): SQVTM, ANQGSEA. Between the trimmed V and J ends, which lost 5 bases and 5 bases, there was a span of 7 bases. In nucleotides, the CDR3 is TGCAGCGTTTATATTGACAATGAGCAGTTCTTC. Translating it yields CSVYIDNEQFF.

The CDR3, as DNA: TGCGCCAGCAGCCAAGGACAGCCGGTAGAGGGGCCCCAGCATTTT. Protein sequence: CASSQGQPVEGPQHF. This rearrangement joins TRBV4-1 to TRBJ1-5; D possibly corresponds to TRBD1 (5 bases). This CDR3 is built from 15 residues. Between the trimmed V and J ends, which lost 1 base and 9 bases, there was a span of 16 bases. CDR1 and CDR2 from the germline V gene are MGHRA and YSYEKL.